The clone carrying this T cell receptor beta chain showed up many times. The target antigen is unknown. These data are taken from a study of HIV-infected patients and healthy controls. Study conclusions and caveats: In healthy controls, MAIT alpha CDR3s were common; in HIV+ repertoires, severely depleted. When repertoires were size-matched, rare events in HIV-infected data became overweighted. Untreated HIV+ repertoires had roughly threefold fewer distinct CDR3s and lower Shannon diversity than healthy controls.

Reverse transcription used around 480 ng RNA and constant-region primers for alpha and beta. Using multiplexing indices, alpha and beta chain libraries were generated apart by chain-specific third strand synthesis. Via MiXCR, TCRdb re-called the 5' RACE reads, giving one row per CDR3 protein. The table records some 19,000 distinct CDR3 sequences, approximately 9% of them present only once. All unsorted peripheral T cells were captured because whole blood was used without fractionation. This TCR was recovered from an adult in good health. The sequencing input was blood.

CDR3 sequence: CAWSVFPSGVSEQFF. CDR3 coding DNA: TGTGCCTGGAGTGTCTTCCCTAGCGGGGTCAGTGAGCAGTTCTTC. The chain carries TRBV30 and TRBJ2-1; 9 nucleotides line up with TRBD2. Losses at the gene ends were 0 bases for V and 9 bases for J; bases not matched to a gene: 9. This CDR3 has 15 amino acids. Germline V gene lookup returns CDR1 GTSNPN and CDR2 SVGIG (reference sequence).